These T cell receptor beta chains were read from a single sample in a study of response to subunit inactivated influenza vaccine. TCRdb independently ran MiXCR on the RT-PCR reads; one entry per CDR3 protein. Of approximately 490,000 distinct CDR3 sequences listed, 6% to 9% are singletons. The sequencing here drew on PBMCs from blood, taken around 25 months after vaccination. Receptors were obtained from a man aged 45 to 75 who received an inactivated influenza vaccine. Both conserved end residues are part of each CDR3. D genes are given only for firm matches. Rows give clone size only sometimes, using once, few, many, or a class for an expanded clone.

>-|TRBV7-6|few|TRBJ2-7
CASSSTVGGSSYEQYF
TGTGCCAGCAGCTCCACGGTGGGGGGAAGCTCCTACGAGCAGTACTTC
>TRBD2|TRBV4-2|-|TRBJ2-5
CASSQGSASGVQETQYF
TGTGCCAGCAGCCAAGGATCGGCTAGCGGAGTCCAAGAGACCCAGTACTTC
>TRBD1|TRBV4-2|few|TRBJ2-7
CASSQEDRIAYEQYF
TGTGCCAGCAGCCAAGAGGACAGGATCGCCTACGAGCAGTACTTC
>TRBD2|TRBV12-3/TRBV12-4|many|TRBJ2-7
CASSLTGLARGSYEQYF
TGTGCCAGCAGTTTGACGGGACTAGCGAGGGGCTCCTACGAGCAGTACTTC
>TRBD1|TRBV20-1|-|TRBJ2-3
CSAPRQGSDDTQYF
TGCAGTGCCCCCCGACAGGGTTCGGACGATACGCAGTATTTT
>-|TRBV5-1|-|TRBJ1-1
CASSLDSLANTEAFF
TGCGCCAGCAGCTTGGACAGTTTAGCGAACACTGAAGCTTTCTTT
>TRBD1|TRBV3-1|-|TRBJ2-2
CASSQGDRGAWTGELFF
TGTGCCAGCAGCCAAGGAGACAGGGGAGCGTGGACCGGGGAGCTGTTTTTT
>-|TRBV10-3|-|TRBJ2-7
CAISGPDTSYEQYF
TGTGCCATCAGTGGCCCCGATACTTCCTACGAGCAGTACTTC
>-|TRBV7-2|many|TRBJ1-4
CASSPNAYEKLFF
TGTGCCAGCAGCCCTAATGCGTATGAAAAACTGTTTTTT
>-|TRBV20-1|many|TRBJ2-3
CSASQGTITQYF
TGCAGTGCTAGTCAAGGAACTATTACGCAGTATTTT
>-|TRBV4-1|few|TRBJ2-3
CASSQYRDSYTDTQYF
TGCGCCAGCAGCCAGTACCGGGACTCCTACACAGATACGCAGTATTTT
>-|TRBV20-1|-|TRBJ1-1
CSARDFGTAENTEAFF
TGCAGTGCTAGAGATTTCGGTACAGCAGAAAACACTGAAGCTTTCTTT
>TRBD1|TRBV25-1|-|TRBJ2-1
CASSDFQGQTYNEQFF
TGTGCCAGCAGTGACTTCCAGGGACAGACCTACAATGAGCAGTTCTTC
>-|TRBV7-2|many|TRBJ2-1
CASSPSLSGGGGEQFF
TGTGCCAGCAGCCCGAGTCTGAGCGGAGGGGGGGGTGAGCAGTTCTTC